This TCR beta chain was found in a study of early T cells in non-severe SARS-CoV-2 infection. TCRdb ran MiXCR on the 5' RACE reads and lists one entry per CDR3 protein. The sample has around 40,000 distinct CDR3 sequences, 6.3% seen once. CDR1 and CDR2 (germline): LGHNA, YSLEER. The CDR3 runs 14 residues. V lost 2 bases and J lost 0, with 7 bases in between. This clonotype came up many times. The TCR sequence derives from an adult who was a healthcare worker with PCR-confirmed SARS-CoV-2 infection or an uninfected control (not recorded which). Material: whole blood. This sequence joins TRBV4-3 and TRBJ1-1, with D uncertain. Here the CDR3 reads CASSQSPMNTEAFF. CDR3 DNA: TGCGCCAGCAGCCAATCCCCCATGAACACTGAAGCTTTCTTT.